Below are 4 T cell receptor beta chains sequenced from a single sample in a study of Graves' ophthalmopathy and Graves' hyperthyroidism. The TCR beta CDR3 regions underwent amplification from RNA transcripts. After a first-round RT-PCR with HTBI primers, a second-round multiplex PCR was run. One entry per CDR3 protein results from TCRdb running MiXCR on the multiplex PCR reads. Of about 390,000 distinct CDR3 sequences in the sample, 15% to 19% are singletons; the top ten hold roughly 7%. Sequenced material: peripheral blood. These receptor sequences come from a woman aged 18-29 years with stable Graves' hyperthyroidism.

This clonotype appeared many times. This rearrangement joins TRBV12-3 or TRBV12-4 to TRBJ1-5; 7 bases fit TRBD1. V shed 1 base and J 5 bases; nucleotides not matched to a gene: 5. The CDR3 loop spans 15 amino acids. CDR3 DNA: TGTGCCAGCAGTTTAGGGTCAGGGGGGCATCAGCCCCAGCATTTT. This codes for CASSLGSGGHQPQHF.

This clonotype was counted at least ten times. CDR3 residues: CASSFGGGGYEQYF. The CDR3 coding sequence is TGTGCCAGCAGTTTTGGAGGGGGCGGGTACGAGCAGTACTTC. The V and J genes are TRBV12-3 or TRBV12-4 and TRBJ2-7, with a weak D call TRBD1 (7 bases). The CDR3 contains 14 residues. Trimming shortened V by 3 bases and J by 4 bases, and 13 bases separated the two germline ends.

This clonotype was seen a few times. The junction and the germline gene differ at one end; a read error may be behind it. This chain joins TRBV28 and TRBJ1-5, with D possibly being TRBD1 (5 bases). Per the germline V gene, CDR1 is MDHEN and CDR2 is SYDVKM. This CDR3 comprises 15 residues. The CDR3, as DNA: TGTGCCAGCAGTTTCGGGACCGTCAAGTATCAGCCTCAGCATTTT. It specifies CASSFGTVKYQPQHF.

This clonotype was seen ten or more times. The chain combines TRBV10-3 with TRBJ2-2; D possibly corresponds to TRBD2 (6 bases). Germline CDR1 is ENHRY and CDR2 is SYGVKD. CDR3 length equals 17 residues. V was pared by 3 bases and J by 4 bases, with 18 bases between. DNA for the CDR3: TGTGCCATCAGTGACGGCGAGGTCCTCGGGGGCACCGGGGAGCTGTTTTTT. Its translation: CAISDGEVLGGTGELFF.